The 3 T cell receptor beta chains reported below all come from one sample, sequenced in a study of T cells after yellow fever vaccination. TCRdb independently ran MiXCR on the 5' RACE reads; one entry per CDR3 protein. The table records about 75,000 distinct CDR3 sequences, more than 5.5% of them present only once. Material: CD8+ T cells sorted from PBMCs, obtained roughly 10 days after the first yellow fever vaccination. These receptors were taken from a man aged 18 to 29 who received the YFV17D yellow fever vaccine.

This clonotype was counted only a few times. The chain combines TRBV25-1 with TRBJ2-3, with D perhaps TRBD1 (6 bases). The V end was cut by 1 base, the J end by 0 bases, with 17 bases between. CDR1 and CDR2 from the germline V gene are MGHDK and SYGVNS. This CDR3 is 18 amino acids long. The DNA for the CDR3 is TGTGCCAGCAGTGAATTTGGCAGGGGCATAGTGAGCACAGATACGCAGTATTTT. Translation: CASSEFGRGIVSTDTQYF.

This clonotype has ten or more counts. The genes are TRBV28 and TRBJ2-7, with a tentative D call TRBD2 (5 bases). The germline CDR1 and CDR2 sequences are MDHEN and SYDVKM. The V and J ends lost 3 bases and 10 bases respectively, with 13 bases between them. CDR3 length: 12 residues. The CDR3 nucleotides read TGTGCCAGCAGTTTGGGTATGGGGAGCCAGTACTTC. It is translated as CASSLGMGSQYF.

This clonotype was found many times. This sequence joins TRBV20-1 and TRBJ1-5, with TRBD1 identical over 7 bases. The V gene end was trimmed by 4 bases and the J gene end by 3 bases; junction bases not matched to a gene: 9. CDR3 length: 15 residues. Germline CDR1 reads DFQATT; CDR2 reads SNEGSKA (reference sequence). DNA of the CDR3: TGCAGTGCTACTTCCCTCAGGGGGGACAATCAGCCCCAGCATTTT. Translated: CSATSLRGDNQPQHF.